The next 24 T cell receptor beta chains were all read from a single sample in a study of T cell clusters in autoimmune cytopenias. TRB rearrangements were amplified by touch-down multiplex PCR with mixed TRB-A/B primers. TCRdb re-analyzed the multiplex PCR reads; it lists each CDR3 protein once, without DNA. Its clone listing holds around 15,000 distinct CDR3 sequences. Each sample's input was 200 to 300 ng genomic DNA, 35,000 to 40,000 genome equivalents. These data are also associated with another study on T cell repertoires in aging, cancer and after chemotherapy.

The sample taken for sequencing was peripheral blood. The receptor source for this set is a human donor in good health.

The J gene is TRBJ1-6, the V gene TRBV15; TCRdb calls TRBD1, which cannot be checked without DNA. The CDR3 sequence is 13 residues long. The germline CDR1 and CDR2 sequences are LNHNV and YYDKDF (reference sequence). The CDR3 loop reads CATSRGRGSPLHF.

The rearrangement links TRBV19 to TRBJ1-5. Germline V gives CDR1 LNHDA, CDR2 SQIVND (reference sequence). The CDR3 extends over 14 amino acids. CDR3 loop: CASSIGSWNQPQHF.

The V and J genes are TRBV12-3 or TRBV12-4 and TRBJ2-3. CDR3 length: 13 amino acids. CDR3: CASSLSRTDTQYF.

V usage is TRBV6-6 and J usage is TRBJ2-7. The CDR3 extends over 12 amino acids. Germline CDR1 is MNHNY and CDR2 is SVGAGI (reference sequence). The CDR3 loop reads CASSRPRNEQYF.

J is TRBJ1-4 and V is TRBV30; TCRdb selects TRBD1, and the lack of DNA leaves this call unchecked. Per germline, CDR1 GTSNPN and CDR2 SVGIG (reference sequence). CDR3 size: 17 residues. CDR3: CAWVPFGRDPRERKLFF. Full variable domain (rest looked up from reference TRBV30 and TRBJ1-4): SQTIHQWPATLVQPVGSPLSLECTVEGTSNPNLYWYRQAAGRGLQLLFYSVGIGQISSEVPQNLSASRPQDRQFILSSKKLLLSDSGFYLCAWVPFGRDPRERKLFFGSGTQLSVL.

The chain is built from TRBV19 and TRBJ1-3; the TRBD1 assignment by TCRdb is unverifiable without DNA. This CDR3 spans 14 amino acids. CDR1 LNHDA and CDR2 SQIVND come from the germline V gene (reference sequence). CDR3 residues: CASSIWGIGNTIYF.

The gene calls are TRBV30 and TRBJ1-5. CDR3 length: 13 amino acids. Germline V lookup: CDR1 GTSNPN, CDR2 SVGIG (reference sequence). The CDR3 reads CAWSSGVGQPQHF.

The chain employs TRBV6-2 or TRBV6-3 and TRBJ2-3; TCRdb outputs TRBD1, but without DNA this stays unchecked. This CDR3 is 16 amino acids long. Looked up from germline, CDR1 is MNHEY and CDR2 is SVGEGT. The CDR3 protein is CASEWGLGDEKDTQYF.

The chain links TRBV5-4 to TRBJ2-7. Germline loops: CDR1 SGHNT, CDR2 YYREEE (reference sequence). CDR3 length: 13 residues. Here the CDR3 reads CASSLWQTHEQYF.

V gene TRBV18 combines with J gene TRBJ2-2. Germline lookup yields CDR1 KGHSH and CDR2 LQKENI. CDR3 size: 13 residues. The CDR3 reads CASSLAFTGELFF.

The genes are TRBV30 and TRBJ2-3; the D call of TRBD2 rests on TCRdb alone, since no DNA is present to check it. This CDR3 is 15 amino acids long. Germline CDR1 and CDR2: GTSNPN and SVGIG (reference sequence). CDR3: CAWSGQGLATDTQYF.

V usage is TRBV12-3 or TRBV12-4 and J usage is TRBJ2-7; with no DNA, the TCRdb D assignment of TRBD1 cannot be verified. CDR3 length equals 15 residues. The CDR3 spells CASSPWWTGTYEQYF.

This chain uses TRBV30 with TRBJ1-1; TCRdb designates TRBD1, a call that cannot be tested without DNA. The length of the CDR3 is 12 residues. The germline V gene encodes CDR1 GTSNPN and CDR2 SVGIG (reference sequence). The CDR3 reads CASITGVPEAFF. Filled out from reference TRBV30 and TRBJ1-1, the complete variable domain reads SQTIHQWPATLVQPVGSPLSLECTVEGTSNPNLYWYRQAAGRGLQLLFYSVGIGQISSEVPQNLSASRPQDRQFILSSKKLLLSDSGFYLCASITGVPEAFFGQGTRLTVV.

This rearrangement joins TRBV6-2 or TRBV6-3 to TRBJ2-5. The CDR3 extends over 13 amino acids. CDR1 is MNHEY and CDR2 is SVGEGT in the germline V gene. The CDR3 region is CASRGLNQETQYF.

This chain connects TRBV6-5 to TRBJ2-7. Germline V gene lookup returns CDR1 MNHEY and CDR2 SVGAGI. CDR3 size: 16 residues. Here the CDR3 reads CASSYSAIRSSYEQYF.

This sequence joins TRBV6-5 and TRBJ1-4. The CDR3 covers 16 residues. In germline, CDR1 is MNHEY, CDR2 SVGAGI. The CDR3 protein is CASSYRRVATNEKLFF.

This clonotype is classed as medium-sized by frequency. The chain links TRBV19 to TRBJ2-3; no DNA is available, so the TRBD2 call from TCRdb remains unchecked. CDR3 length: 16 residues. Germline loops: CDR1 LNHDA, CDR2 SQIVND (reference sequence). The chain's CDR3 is CASGGGAGGATDTQYF.

This CDR3 is CASRYRLAGQETQYF. This chain connects TRBV6-6 to TRBJ2-5; no DNA is available, so the TRBD2 call from TCRdb remains unchecked. The CDR3 has 15 amino acids. Germline V gene data show CDR1 as MNHNY and CDR2 as SVGAGI (reference sequence).

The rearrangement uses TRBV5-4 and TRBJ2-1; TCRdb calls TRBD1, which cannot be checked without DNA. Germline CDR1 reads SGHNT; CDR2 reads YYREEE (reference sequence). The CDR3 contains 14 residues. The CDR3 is CASSPPDSHNEQFF.

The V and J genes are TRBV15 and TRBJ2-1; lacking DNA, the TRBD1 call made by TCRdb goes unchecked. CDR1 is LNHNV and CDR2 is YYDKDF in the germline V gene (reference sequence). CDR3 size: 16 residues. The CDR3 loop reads CATSRGQGEGNREQFF. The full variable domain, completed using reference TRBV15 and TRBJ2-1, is DAMVIQNPRYQVTQFGKPVTLSCSQTLNHNVMYWYQQKSSQAPKLLFHYYDKDFNNEADTPDNFQSRRPNTSFCFLDIRSPGLGDTAMYLCATSRGQGEGNREQFFGPGTRLTVL.

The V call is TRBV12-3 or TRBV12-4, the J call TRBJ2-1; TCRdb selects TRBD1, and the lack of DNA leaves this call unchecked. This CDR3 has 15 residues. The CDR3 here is CASSLAGTRYNEQFF.

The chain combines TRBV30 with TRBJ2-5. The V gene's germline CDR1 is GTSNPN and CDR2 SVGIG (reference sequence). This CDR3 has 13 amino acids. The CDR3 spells CAWSAVGQETQYF.

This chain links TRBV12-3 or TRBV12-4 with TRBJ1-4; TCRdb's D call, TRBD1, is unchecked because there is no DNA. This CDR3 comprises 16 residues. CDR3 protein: CASSLADRALGEKLFF.

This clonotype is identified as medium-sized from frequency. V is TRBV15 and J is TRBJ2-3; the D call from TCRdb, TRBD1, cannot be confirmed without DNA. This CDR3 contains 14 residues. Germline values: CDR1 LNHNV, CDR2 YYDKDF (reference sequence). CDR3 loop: CATSWAGTTDTQYF.